Listed below are T cell receptor beta chains from one sample, sequenced in a study of graft-versus-host responses after intestinal transplantation. Antigens of these TCRs are unknown. Assay used: immunoSEQ multiplex PCR; TCRdb lists only in-frame clones, some missing. The table includes approximately 110,000 clones, 90% to 95% detected once. The sample here was unstimulated CD8+ T cells sorted from spleen or lymph node cells, taken before transplant. The receptor set was obtained from a human donor who was the organ donor for an intestinal transplant. The CDR3 runs from the conserved cysteine through the conserved F or W. D genes are given only for firm matches. Some rows mark clone size as missing; the rest say once, few, many or name a class of expanded clone.

>.|TRBJ2-7|TRBD1|TRBV6-5
CASSPLPLQGVQYF
TGTGCCAGCAGTCCTCTCCCCCTACAGGGGGTGCAGTACTTC
>.|TRBJ2-2|TRBD1|TRBV18
CASSPPRTGVSGELFF
TGTGCCAGCTCACCACCCCGGACAGGGGTGTCCGGGGAGCTGTTTTTT
>.|TRBJ2-2|.|TRBV29-1
CSVGGPVTGELFF
TGCAGCGTTGGAGGGCCCGTGACCGGGGAGCTGTTTTTT
>.|TRBJ2-3|TRBD2|TRBV5-1
CASSIWALAGGLEDTQYF
TGCGCCAGCAGCATCTGGGCGCTAGCGGGAGGGCTTGAAGATACGCAGTATTTT
>.|TRBJ2-1|.|TRBV5-6
CASSLDLNEQFF
TGTGCCAGCAGCTTGGACCTCAATGAGCAGTTCTTC
>.|TRBJ2-5|TRBD2|TRBV4-1
CASSQQIAGDVETQYF
TGCGCCAGCAGCCAGCAAATAGCGGGAGATGTGGAGACCCAGTACTTC
>.|TRBJ2-1|TRBD2|TRBV30
CAWSSGTNNEQFF
TGTGCCTGGAGTTCCGGGACTAACAATGAGCAGTTCTTC
>.|TRBJ1-1|.|TRBV28
CASSPTGYTEAFF
TGTGCCAGCAGCCCAACAGGGTACACTGAAGCTTTCTTT
>.|TRBJ2-2|TRBD2|TRBV9
CASSGAGMENTGELFF
TGTGCCAGCAGTGGAGCGGGAATGGAAAACACCGGGGAGCTGTTTTTT
>.|TRBJ2-7|TRBD2|TRBV11-2
CASSPDPSGYEQYF
TGTGCCAGCAGCCCCGATCCTAGCGGCTACGAGCAGTACTTC
>.|TRBJ2-6|.|TRBV27
CASSLARPISGANVLTF
TGTGCCAGCAGTTTGGCCAGACCGATCTCTGGGGCCAACGTCCTGACTTTC
>.|TRBJ1-1|.|TRBV19
CASRGSGVNTEAFF
TGTGCCAGTAGGGGGTCAGGGGTTAACACTGAAGCTTTCTTT
>.|TRBJ2-7|TRBD1|TRBV28
CASSSGQGVAHEQYF
TGTGCCAGCAGCAGTGGACAGGGGGTAGCCCACGAGCAGTACTTC
>.|TRBJ2-7|.|TRBV7-9
CASSSPGPDPYEQYF
TGTGCCAGCAGCTCACCGGGACCAGACCCCTACGAGCAGTACTTC
>.|TRBJ2-1|.|TRBV27
CASSLTGQGNEQFF
TGTGCCAGCAGTTTGACGGGTCAAGGAAATGAGCAGTTCTTC
>once|TRBJ2-7|TRBD2|TRBV27
CASSPRRTSGTSYEQYF
TGTGCCAGCAGTCCCCGACGGACTAGCGGGACCTCCTACGAGCAGTACTTC
>few|TRBJ2-7|.|TRBV7-9
CASSRSGSVAYEQYF
TGTGCCAGCAGCCGATCAGGCTCCGTAGCCTACGAGCAGTACTTC
>.|TRBJ1-5|.|TRBV28
CASSLGGVQPQHF
TGTGCCAGCAGTTTGGGCGGGGTACAGCCCCAGCATTTT
>.|TRBJ2-5|.|TRBV4-2
CASSQDPQQGWGETQYF
TGTGCCAGCAGCCAAGATCCTCAACAGGGATGGGGAGAGACCCAGTACTTC
>.|TRBJ2-1|TRBD1|TRBV2
CASTRTGTDNEQFF
TGTGCCAGCACCCGGACAGGGACGGACAATGAGCAGTTCTTC
>.|TRBJ1-5|.|TRBV19
CASSMGGVGTNQPQHF
TGTGCCAGTAGTATGGGAGGGGTGGGGACTAATCAGCCCCAGCATTTT
>.|TRBJ2-7|TRBD1|TRBV7-8
CASSAGTGRYEQYF
TGTGCCAGCAGCGCCGGGACAGGACGCTACGAGCAGTACTTC
>.|TRBJ2-1|TRBD1|TRBV6-1
CASGPTGGAGNEQFF
TGTGCCAGCGGCCCTACAGGGGGCGCGGGCAATGAGCAGTTCTTC
>.|TRBJ2-2|.|TRBV19
CASSIDVRLFF
TGTGCCAGTAGTATAGATGTAAGGCTGTTTTTT
>.|TRBJ2-7|.|TRBV5-4
CASSLAPGYEQYF
TGTGCCAGCAGCTTGGCTCCAGGCTACGAGCAGTACTTC
>.|TRBJ2-5|TRBD2|TRBV13
CASSRRVAGGRETQYF
TGTGCCAGCAGCCGACGGGTCGCGGGAGGAAGAGAGACCCAGTACTTC
>.|TRBJ1-2|TRBD1|TRBV5-4
CASSSGQGYGYTF
TGTGCCAGCAGCTCGGGACAGGGGTATGGCTACACCTTC
>once|TRBJ2-1|.|TRBV4-3
CASSQDFGTFNEQFF
TGCGCCAGCAGCCAAGATTTCGGGACTTTCAATGAGCAGTTCTTC
>.|TRBJ1-1|.|TRBV28
CASSFRVNTEAFF
TGTGCCAGCAGTTTCAGGGTGAACACTGAAGCTTTCTTT
>once|TRBJ2-7|.|TRBV28
CASSPGATVGQYF
TGTGCCAGCAGTCCTGGGGCTACTGTGGGGCAGTACTTC
>once|TRBJ1-4|.|TRBV5-8
CASRDPSGGTNEKLFF
TGTGCCAGCAGAGACCCGTCGGGGGGGACTAATGAAAAACTGTTTTTT
>.|TRBJ2-7|.|TRBV6-5
CASSYSSGWEQYF
TGTGCCAGCAGTTACTCGAGTGGGTGGGAGCAGTACTTC
>.|TRBJ1-4|TRBD1|TRBV7-8
CASSPTGGQAPNEKLFF
TGTGCCAGCAGCCCGACAGGGGGCCAGGCTCCAAATGAAAAACTGTTTTTT
>.|TRBJ2-1|.|TRBV10-3
CAISELFILRGNEQFF
TGTGCCATCAGTGAGTTATTCATACTTAGGGGCAATGAGCAGTTCTTC
>.|TRBJ2-2|TRBD2|TRBV7-2
CASSYPTSGVRNTGELFF
TGTGCCAGCAGCTACCCGACTAGCGGGGTCAGGAACACCGGGGAGCTGTTTTTT
>.|TRBJ2-3|.|TRBV5-4
CASSLATEPTLTDTQYF
TGTGCCAGCAGCTTGGCGACAGAACCGACCCTCACAGATACGCAGTATTTT
>.|TRBJ2-1|TRBD1|TRBV27
CASSLRGPPEQFF
TGTGCCAGCAGTTTAAGGGGGCCTCCCGAGCAGTTCTTC
>.|TRBJ2-5|.|TRBV27
CASSGHKETQYF
TGTGCCAGCAGTGGACACAAAGAGACCCAGTACTTC
>.|TRBJ2-3|TRBD2|TRBV28
CASSSGLAVTVVDTQYF
TGTGCCAGCAGTTCGGGACTAGCGGTCACGGTAGTTGATACGCAGTATTTT
>.|TRBJ2-7|.|TRBV6-1
CASRDTRTSYEQYF
TGTGCCAGCAGGGATACCAGAACCTCCTACGAGCAGTACTTC
>few|TRBJ1-2|.|TRBV4-3
CASSQDRQVYGYTF
TGCGCCAGCAGCCAAGATCGACAGGTTTATGGCTACACCTTC